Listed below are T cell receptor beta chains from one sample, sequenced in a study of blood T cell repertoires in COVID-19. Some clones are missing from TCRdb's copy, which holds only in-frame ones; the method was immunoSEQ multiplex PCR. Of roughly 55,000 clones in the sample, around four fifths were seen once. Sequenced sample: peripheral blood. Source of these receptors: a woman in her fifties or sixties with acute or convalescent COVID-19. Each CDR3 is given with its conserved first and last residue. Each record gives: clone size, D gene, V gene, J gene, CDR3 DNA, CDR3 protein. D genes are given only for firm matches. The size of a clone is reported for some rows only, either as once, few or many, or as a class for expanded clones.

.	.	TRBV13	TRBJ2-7	TGTGCCAGCAGCGCAAGGGCGGGCCTCTCCTACGAGCAGTACTTC	CASSARAGLSYEQYF
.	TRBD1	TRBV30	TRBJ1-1	TGTGCCTGGAATAAAGGACAGGAAAACACTGAAGCTTTCTTT	CAWNKGQENTEAFF
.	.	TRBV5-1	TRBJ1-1	TGCGCCAGCAGCTGGGGGGGACAATCTGAAGCTTTCTTT	CASSWGGQSEAFF
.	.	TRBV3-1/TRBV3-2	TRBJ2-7	TGTGCCAGCAGCCAATTTAACAGCCCCTACGAGCAGTACTTC	CASSQFNSPYEQYF
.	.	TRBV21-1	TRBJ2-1	TGTGCCAGCAGCAAAGGTCCCCGCGGGAGGGGTGAGCAGTTCTTC	CASSKGPRGRGEQFF
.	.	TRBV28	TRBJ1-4	TGTGCCACCGGGGAAAAAGTCGATGAAAAACTGTTTTTT	CATGEKVDEKLFF
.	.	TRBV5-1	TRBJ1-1	TGCGCCAGCAGCTCCGCTGGCCTGAACACTGAAGCTTTCTTT	CASSSAGLNTEAFF
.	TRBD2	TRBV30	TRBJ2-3	TGTGCCTGGAGTCCCGGACTAGCGGGGGCCGTGGATACGCAGTATTTT	CAWSPGLAGAVDTQYF
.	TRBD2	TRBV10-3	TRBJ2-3	TGTGCCAACGCGGACGGGGGGACAGATACGCAGTATTTT	CANADGGTDTQYF
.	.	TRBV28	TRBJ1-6	TGTGCCAGCAGCCCACCGGCGGGGGCCCTCCACTCACCCCTCCACTTT	CASSPPAGALHSPLHF
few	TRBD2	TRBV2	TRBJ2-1	TGTGCCAGCATCAGGCTAGCGGGTTACAATGAGCAGTTCTTC	CASIRLAGYNEQFF
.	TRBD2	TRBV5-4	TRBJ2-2	TGTGCCAGCAGCGAGCGAACCTCGCCTAATTTAGCGGGAGTCACCGGGGAGCTGTTTTTT	CASSERTSPNLAGVTGELFF
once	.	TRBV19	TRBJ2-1	TGTGCCAGTAGCCCGGGAGTTGAGCAGTTCTTC	CASSPGVEQFF
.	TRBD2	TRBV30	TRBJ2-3	TGTGCCTGGAGTTCTAGCGGGGGGGTCTCAGATACGCAGTATTTT	CAWSSSGGVSDTQYF
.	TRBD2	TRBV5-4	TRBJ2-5	TGTGCCAGCAGCTCAGCTTCAGGGAGGGGTCGAGAGACCCAGTACTTC	CASSSASGRGRETQYF
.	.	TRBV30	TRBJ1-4	TGTGCCTGGAGTGGGCCCCAACGGCTAGCTAATGAAAAACTGTTTTTT	CAWSGPQRLANEKLFF
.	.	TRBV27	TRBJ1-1	TGTGCCAGCAGTTATTGGGACTCCCGGAACACTGAAGCTTTCTTT	CASSYWDSRNTEAFF
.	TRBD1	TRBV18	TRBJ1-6	TGTGCCAGCTCACCAATTCGGGGACAGGGGGATTCACCCCTCCACTTT	CASSPIRGQGDSPLHF
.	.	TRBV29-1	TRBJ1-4	TGCAGCGTTGCGGATAAGACAGGTGAACTGTTTTTT	CSVADKTGELFF
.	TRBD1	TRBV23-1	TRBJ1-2	TGCGCCAGCAGGTACTGGGACAGGGGGTGCTATGGCTACACCTTC	CASRYWDRGCYGYTF
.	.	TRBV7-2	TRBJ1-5	TGTGCCAGCAGCTTGACACCGAGCAATCAGCCCCAGCATTTT	CASSLTPSNQPQHF
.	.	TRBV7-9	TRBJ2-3	TGTGCCAGTGAGCCCGGGAGCACAGATACGCAGTATTTT	CASEPGSTDTQYF
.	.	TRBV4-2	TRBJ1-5	TGTGCCAGCAGCCAAGATCATTCAGACAATCAGCCCCAGCATTTT	CASSQDHSDNQPQHF
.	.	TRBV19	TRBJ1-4	TGTGCCAGTAGTATAGCGGCGGCTCCCCGGAGACTTAATGAAAAACTGTTTTTT	CASSIAAAPRRLNEKLFF
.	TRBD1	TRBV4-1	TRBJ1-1	TGCGCCAGCAGCCAACAGGGGACAGGGGGGGTGAACACTGAAGCTTTCTTT	CASSQQGTGGVNTEAFF
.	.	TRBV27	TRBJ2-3	TGTGCCAGCAGCTCGGAACAGGTTAGGCGCACAGATACGCAGTATTTT	CASSSEQVRRTDTQYF
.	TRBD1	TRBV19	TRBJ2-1	TGTGCCAGTAGTACTGGACAGGAGCTCTACAATGAGCAGTTCTTC	CASSTGQELYNEQFF
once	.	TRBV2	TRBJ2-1	TGTGCCAGCAGTTGGGACGGGGGAGCTCCACGGGAGCAGTTCTTC	CASSWDGGAPREQFF